This TCR beta chain was documented in a study of blood T cell repertoires in COVID-19. Study in general: T cells, B-cell-depleted T cells, or PBMCs supplied cDNA or gDNA.

The CDR3 spans 14 residues. Germline CDR1 SGHNT, CDR2 YYREEE (reference sequence). Trimming stripped 4 bases from V and 5 bases from J, with 14 bases between. Original processing notes: Cell counts per sample came from amplifying reference gene primers. The method was immunoSEQ multiplex PCR; TCRdb's version includes in-frame clones alone and lacks a portion of them. From that table come the V and J calls and clone size; the DNA was used to work out D and trimming. The sample holds 100,000 to 120,000 clones, about four fifths seen once. This TCR came from a woman between 65 and 79 years old with acute or convalescent COVID-19. The genes are TRBV5-4 and TRBJ2-3; TRBD2 is a possible D gene (6 bases). The sequencing input was peripheral blood. The CDR3 spells CASSRDGGKDTQYF. DNA for the CDR3: TGTGCCAGCAGCCGGGACGGCGGGAAAGATACGCAGTATTTT.